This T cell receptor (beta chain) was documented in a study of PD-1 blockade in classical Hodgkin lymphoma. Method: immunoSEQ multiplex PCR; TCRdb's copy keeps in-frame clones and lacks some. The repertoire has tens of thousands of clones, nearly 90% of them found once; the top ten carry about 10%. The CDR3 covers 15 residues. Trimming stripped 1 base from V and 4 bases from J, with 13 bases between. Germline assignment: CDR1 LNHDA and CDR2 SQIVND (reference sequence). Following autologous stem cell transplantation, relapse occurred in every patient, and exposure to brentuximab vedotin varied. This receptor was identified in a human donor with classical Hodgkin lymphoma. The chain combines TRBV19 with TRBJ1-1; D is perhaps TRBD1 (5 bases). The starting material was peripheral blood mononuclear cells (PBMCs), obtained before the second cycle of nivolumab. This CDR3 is CASSIGGGDRTEAFF. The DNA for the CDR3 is TGTGCCAGTAGTATAGGGGGCGGGGATCGCACTGAAGCTTTCTTT.